These 21 T cell receptor beta chains originate from one sample sequenced in a study of blood T cell repertoires in COVID-19. Sequencing used immunoSEQ multiplex PCR; TCRdb keeps in-frame clones, though not all of them. The profile covers 100,000 to 150,000 clones, with roughly four fifths appearing a single time and 3.8% taken by the ten largest. Sequencing was carried out using peripheral blood. Receptors originate from a woman aged 45-59 years with acute or convalescent COVID-19.

This chain connects TRBV2 to TRBJ1-2, with D possibly TRBD1 on 6 matching bases. The germline V gene has CDR1 SNHLY and CDR2 FYNNEI. The V end was cut by 6 bases, the J end by 3 bases, with 14 bases between. CDR3 length equals 14 residues. The CDR3 region is CASSADRKYYGYTF. For the CDR3, the DNA is TGTGCCAGCAGCGCCGACAGGAAATACTATGGCTACACCTTC.

The rearrangement joins TRBV28 to TRBJ1-5, with D uncertain. Trimming removed 5 bases from V and 2 bases from J, with 10 bases in between. The CDR3 is made up of 14 amino acids. Germline loops: CDR1 MDHEN, CDR2 SYDVKM. CDR3 nucleotides: TGTGCCAGCAGTACCTTCGCGGGCAATCAGCCCCAGCATTTT. It encodes CASSTFAGNQPQHF.

The chain joins TRBV28 to TRBJ2-2; no clear D. V was clipped by 7 bases and J by 3 bases, with 3 bases between them. This CDR3 is built from 11 residues. Germline CDR1 is MDHEN and CDR2 is SYDVKM. The CDR3 loop reads CASTYTGELFF. CDR3 DNA: TGTGCCAGCACTTACACCGGGGAGCTGTTTTTT.

This rearrangement joins TRBV4-1 to TRBJ1-2, with a possible D match to TRBD1 (5 bases). This CDR3 is 15 amino acids long. Germline values: CDR1 MGHRA, CDR2 YSYEKL. The V end lost 7 bases, the J end lost 0 bases, and 15 bases lay between the germline ends. The CDR3 sequence is CASTSGGSANYGYTF. CDR3 coding DNA: TGCGCCAGCACCTCGGGGGGATCAGCTAACTATGGCTACACCTTC.

A few counts support this clone. This chain links TRBV5-1 with TRBJ1-4; possibly TRBD1 for D (6 bases). This CDR3 spans 16 amino acids. Between the trimmed V and J ends, which lost 3 bases and 3 bases, there was a span of 15 bases. The V gene's germline CDR1 is SGHRS and CDR2 YFSETQ. CDR3 nucleotides: TGCGCCAGCAGCTCCGGGGGGGCAGGGCCTAATGAAAAACTGTTTTTT. Protein sequence: CASSSGGAGPNEKLFF.

Only one count was recorded for this clone. J is TRBJ2-3 and V is TRBV19; 8 bases match TRBD2. Germline-derived CDR1 and CDR2 are LNHDA and SQIVND (reference sequence). This CDR3 spans 13 amino acids. After removal of 6 bases from V and 1 base from J, the junction contained 0 bases not matched to a gene. This CDR3 is CASRLAGTDTQYF. CDR3 in DNA: TGTGCCAGTAGACTAGCGGGCACAGATACGCAGTATTTT. The complete variable domain, with remaining parts taken from reference TRBV19 and TRBJ2-3, reads DGGITQSPKYLFRKEGQNVTLSCEQNLNHDAMYWYRQDPGQGLRLIYYSQIVNDFQKGDIAEGYSVSREKKESFPLTVTSAQKNPTAFYLCASRLAGTDTQYFGPGTRLTVL.

J is TRBJ1-3 and V is TRBV28, with 7 bases that match TRBD1. CDR1 and CDR2 from the germline V gene are MDHEN and SYDVKM. This CDR3 has 16 residues. With V trimmed by 5 bases and J by 0 bases, 7 bases remained unmatched. The CDR3 spells CASSPAGTASGNTIYF. The CDR3 region has the DNA TGTGCCAGCAGTCCAGCTGGGACAGCCTCTGGAAACACCATATATTTT.

V usage is TRBV3-1 (or the pseudogene TRBV3-2) and J usage is TRBJ2-1, with 9 bases identical to TRBD2. This CDR3 spans 14 amino acids. V gave up 3 bases and J gave up 5 bases; unmatched junction bases: 2. Germline V gene data show CDR1 as LGHDT and CDR2 as YNNKEL (reference sequence). The CDR3 here is CASSQTSGNNEQFF. The CDR3 coding sequence is TGTGCCAGCAGCCAGACTAGCGGAAACAATGAGCAGTTCTTC.

The chain combines TRBV28 with TRBJ2-2, with D unresolved. The CDR3 sequence is 16 residues long. CDR1 and CDR2 from the germline V gene are MDHEN and SYDVKM. Trimming pared 6 bases from V and 5 bases from J, leaving 19 bases between. CDR3 amino acids: CASSPLWAAATGELFF. CDR3 bases: TGTGCCAGCAGCCCCCTTTGGGCCGCCGCAACCGGGGAGCTGTTTTTT.

The rearrangement links TRBV24-1 to TRBJ2-3; D might be TRBD1 (6 bases). V was pared by 9 bases and J by 2 bases, with 20 bases between. The CDR3 has 16 amino acids. Germline V lookup: CDR1 KGHDR, CDR2 SFDVKD. The CDR3 region has the DNA TGTGCCACCGCGGACAGTTTGTCGGCCCACACAGATACGCAGTATTTT. It yields the protein CATADSLSAHTDTQYF.

The V call is TRBV5-4, the J call TRBJ1-2; TRBD1 is a possible D gene (5 bases). The CDR3 runs 14 residues. The V and J ends lost 0 bases and 4 bases respectively, with 10 bases between them. The V gene's germline CDR1 is SGHNT and CDR2 YYREEE (reference sequence). In DNA form, the CDR3 reads TGTGCCAGCAGCTTGGCACAGGAAGGCTATGGCTACACCTTC. This sequence encodes CASSLAQEGYGYTF.

V and J are TRBV5-1 and TRBJ2-5, with D possibly being TRBD1 (5 bases). The ends were cut back, 0 bases at V and 2 bases at J, with 8 bases in the middle. The germline gives CDR1 SGHRS, CDR2 YFSETQ. The CDR3 consists of 14 residues. The CDR3 reads CASSLVGVQETQYF. The CDR3 DNA is TGCGCCAGCAGCTTGGTAGGGGTACAAGAGACCCAGTACTTC.

This clone was picked up a small number of times. The chain links TRBV12-3 or TRBV12-4 to TRBJ2-3; 7 nucleotides agree with TRBD1. The CDR3 is made up of 13 amino acids. Germline trimming cut 6 bases from V and 9 bases from J; bases unmatched to any gene: 9. The CDR3 nucleotides are TGTGCCAGCAGGTTAACAGGGGTAACGACGCAGTATTTT. The encoded protein is CASRLTGVTTQYF.

Points on this clone: Its ends do not fully match the called genes, so a read error is possible. The J gene is TRBJ2-5, the V gene TRBV2, with 7 bases identical to TRBD2. Germline V gene lookup returns CDR1 SNHLY and CDR2 FYNNEI. The CDR3 totals 11 residues. In DNA, the CDR3 is TGTGCCAGCAGTGCGCGGGAGTCGGTCAACTTC. As protein: CASSARESVNF. Drawing the rest from reference TRBV2 and TRBJ2-5, the complete variable domain is EPEVTQTPSHQVTQMGQEVILRCVPISNHLYFYWYRQILGQKVEFLVSFYNNEISEKSEIFDDQFSVERPDGSNFTLKIRSTKLEDSAMYFCASSARESVNFGPGTRLLVL.

The chain combines TRBV15 with TRBJ1-5; D is unclear. This CDR3 has 16 residues. V was trimmed by 2 bases and J by 3 bases, leaving 14 bases between them. Germline V lookup: CDR1 LNHNV, CDR2 YYDKDF (reference sequence). The CDR3 coding sequence is TGTGCCACCAGCAGACAATCTGTCAGTCACAATCAGCCCCAGCATTTT. This sequence encodes CATSRQSVSHNQPQHF.

The V gene is TRBV18, the J gene TRBJ2-1; D gene uncertain. Per germline, CDR1 KGHSH and CDR2 LQKENI. The CDR3 covers 15 residues. V dropped 5 bases and J dropped 3 bases, with 14 bases sitting between them. This CDR3 reads CASSMSTPHYNEQFF. CDR3 nucleotide sequence: TGTGCCAGCTCAATGAGTACCCCTCACTACAATGAGCAGTTCTTC.

V is TRBV19 and J is TRBJ1-5, with 9 bases matching TRBD1. CDR3 size: 16 residues. In germline, CDR1 is LNHDA, CDR2 SQIVND (reference sequence). Trimming cost V 2 bases and J 4 bases; bases outside gene matches: 6. CDR3 region: CASSITGGAGNQPQHF. The CDR3 DNA follows: TGTGCCAGTAGTATAACAGGGGGCGCCGGGAATCAGCCCCAGCATTTT.

This clone was observed a few times. V usage is TRBV7-9 and J usage is TRBJ1-2; D may be TRBD1 (5 bases). Germline V gene lookup returns CDR1 SEHNR and CDR2 FQNEAQ (reference sequence). The CDR3 is 19 amino acids. V gave up 2 bases and J gave up 0 bases, with 22 bases separating them. CDR3 loop: CASSLTLDSFPKPNYGYTF. The CDR3 region has the DNA TGTGCCAGCAGCTTAACACTTGACAGCTTCCCTAAACCTAACTATGGCTACACCTTC.

This rearrangement joins TRBV5-1 to TRBJ2-3; 11 bases map to TRBD2. Germline CDR1 reads SGHRS; CDR2 reads YFSETQ. This CDR3 is 15 amino acids long. After removal of 0 bases from V and 11 bases from J, the junction contained 8 bases not matched to a gene. The DNA for the CDR3 is TGCGCCAGCAGCTTGGATACTAGCGGGGGTGTTCGGCAGTATTTT. Protein product: CASSLDTSGGVRQYF.

This clone turned up a few times. V is TRBV19 and J is TRBJ2-1, with a tentative D call TRBD2 (6 bases). Per germline, CDR1 LNHDA and CDR2 SQIVND (reference sequence). V lost 4 bases and J 0 bases, leaving 10 bases between the germline ends. CDR3 length: 15 amino acids. The CDR3 loop is CASSNLASSYNEQFF. The CDR3 nucleotides are TGTGCCAGTAGTAATCTAGCGAGCTCCTACAATGAGCAGTTCTTC.

The chain is built from TRBV19 and TRBJ1-2, with a weak D call TRBD1 (5 bases). The germline V gene has CDR1 LNHDA and CDR2 SQIVND (reference sequence). There are 15 residues in the CDR3. The V end was cut by 4 bases, the J end by 5 bases, with 17 bases between. CDR3 nucleotide sequence: TGTGCCAGTAGTACTGAAACCTGGGGCCGGTATGGCTACACCTTC. Translation: CASSTETWGRYGYTF.